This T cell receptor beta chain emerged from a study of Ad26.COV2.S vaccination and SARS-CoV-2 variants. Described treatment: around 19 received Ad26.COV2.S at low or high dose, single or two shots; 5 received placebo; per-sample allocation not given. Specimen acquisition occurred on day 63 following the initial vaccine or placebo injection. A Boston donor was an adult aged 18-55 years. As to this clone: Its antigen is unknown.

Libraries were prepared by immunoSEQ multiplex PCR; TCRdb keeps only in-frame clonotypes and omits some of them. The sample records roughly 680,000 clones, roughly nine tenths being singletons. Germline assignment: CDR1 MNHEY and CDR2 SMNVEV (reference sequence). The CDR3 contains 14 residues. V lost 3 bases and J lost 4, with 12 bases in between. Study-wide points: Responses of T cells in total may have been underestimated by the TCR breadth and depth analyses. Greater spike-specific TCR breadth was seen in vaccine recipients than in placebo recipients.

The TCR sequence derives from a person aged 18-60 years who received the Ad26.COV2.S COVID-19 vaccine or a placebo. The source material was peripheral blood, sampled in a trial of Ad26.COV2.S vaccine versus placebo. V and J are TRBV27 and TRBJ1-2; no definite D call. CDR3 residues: CASSFKGTGYGYTF. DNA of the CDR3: TGTGCCAGCAGTTTCAAGGGAACGGGCTATGGCTACACCTTC.